Listed below are T cell receptor beta chains from one sample, sequenced in a study of OX40 agonist ivuxolimab in advanced cancers. The protocol was immunoSEQ multiplex PCR, while the TCRdb copy is restricted to in-frame clones and leaves out a portion. The profile shows 70,000 to 95,000 clones, approximately 93% of them singletons. Source: CD4+ or CD8+ T cells sorted from blood, taken in a trial of the OX40 agonist ivuxolimab. The receptors originated from an adult with an advanced solid tumor such as melanoma, head and neck, liver or kidney cancer. The CDR3 runs from the conserved cysteine through the conserved F or W. The order of the fields is J gene, D gene, clone size, V gene, CDR3 DNA, CDR3 protein. The D gene is left open where the match is weak. Size tells how often a clone was seen (once, few, many) or the class of an expanded clone, and some rows leave it out.

J gene: TRBJ2-1; D gene: NA; clone size: NA; V gene: TRBV7-9; CDR3 DNA: TGTGCCAGCAGCCCCAGCCGAGGCAGGGGTTACAATGAGCAGTTCTTC; CDR3 protein: CASSPSRGRGYNEQFF
J gene: TRBJ2-7; D gene: NA; clone size: NA; V gene: TRBV19; CDR3 DNA: TGTGCCAGTAGTATGGGGCCGGGGGGCCTATACGAGGAGCAGTACTTC; CDR3 protein: CASSMGPGGLYEEQYF
J gene: TRBJ1-2; D gene: TRBD1; clone size: NA; V gene: TRBV4-1; CDR3 DNA: TGCGCCAGCAGCCAAGGACAGGGGGAGAATTATGGCTACACCTTC; CDR3 protein: CASSQGQGENYGYTF
J gene: TRBJ2-3; D gene: NA; clone size: NA; V gene: TRBV7-8; CDR3 DNA: TGTGCCAGCAGCTCTGACGATGTTGACTATAGGCTTCGCACAGATACGCAGTATTTT; CDR3 protein: CASSSDDVDYRLRTDTQYF
J gene: TRBJ1-1; D gene: TRBD1; clone size: NA; V gene: TRBV5-6; CDR3 DNA: TGTGCCAGCAGCTTGGGGACAGGAATTAACACTGAAGCTTTCTTT; CDR3 protein: CASSLGTGINTEAFF
J gene: TRBJ1-2; D gene: NA; clone size: NA; V gene: TRBV6-1; CDR3 DNA: TGTGCCAGCAGTGCTCAGAAATATGGCTACACCTTC; CDR3 protein: CASSAQKYGYTF
J gene: TRBJ1-4; D gene: NA; clone size: NA; V gene: TRBV19; CDR3 DNA: TGTGCCAGTAGTATGGGGCAGGGAGGAACTAATGAAAAACTGTTTTTT; CDR3 protein: CASSMGQGGTNEKLFF
J gene: TRBJ2-2; D gene: NA; clone size: NA; V gene: TRBV4-1; CDR3 DNA: TGCGCCAGCAGCCCTAGGGACTTGAACACCGGGGAGCTGTTTTTT; CDR3 protein: CASSPRDLNTGELFF
J gene: TRBJ2-3; D gene: NA; clone size: NA; V gene: TRBV19; CDR3 DNA: TGTGCCAGTAGTATATCGTGGCGGAGTAGCACAGATACGCAGTATTTT; CDR3 protein: CASSISWRSSTDTQYF
J gene: TRBJ2-1; D gene: NA; clone size: NA; V gene: TRBV7-2; CDR3 DNA: TGTGCCAGCAGCTTCCCGGACAGCTCCTACAATGAGCAGTTCTTC; CDR3 protein: CASSFPDSSYNEQFF
J gene: TRBJ1-1; D gene: NA; clone size: once; V gene: TRBV25-1; CDR3 DNA: TGTGCCAGCAGTGAAGTAGTAGGGAACACTGAAGCTTTCTTT; CDR3 protein: CASSEVVGNTEAFF
J gene: TRBJ2-1; D gene: NA; clone size: NA; V gene: TRBV6-5; CDR3 DNA: TGTGCCAGCCGGGGGGCATCGTCGGGTGTTGAGCAGTTCTTC; CDR3 protein: CASRGASSGVEQFF
J gene: TRBJ1-6; D gene: NA; clone size: NA; V gene: TRBV7-6; CDR3 DNA: TGTGCCAGCAGACCTCAGGCGGGGGGGCATTCACCCCTCCACTTT; CDR3 protein: CASRPQAGGHSPLHF
J gene: TRBJ2-5; D gene: TRBD2; clone size: NA; V gene: TRBV7-9; CDR3 DNA: TGTGCCAGCAGCCCGACTAGCGGGAGCCAAGAGACCCAGTACTTC; CDR3 protein: CASSPTSGSQETQYF
J gene: TRBJ2-4; D gene: TRBD2; clone size: NA; V gene: TRBV11-2; CDR3 DNA: TGTGCCAGCAGTTGGGAGGGAGCCAAAAACATTCAGTACTTC; CDR3 protein: CASSWEGAKNIQYF